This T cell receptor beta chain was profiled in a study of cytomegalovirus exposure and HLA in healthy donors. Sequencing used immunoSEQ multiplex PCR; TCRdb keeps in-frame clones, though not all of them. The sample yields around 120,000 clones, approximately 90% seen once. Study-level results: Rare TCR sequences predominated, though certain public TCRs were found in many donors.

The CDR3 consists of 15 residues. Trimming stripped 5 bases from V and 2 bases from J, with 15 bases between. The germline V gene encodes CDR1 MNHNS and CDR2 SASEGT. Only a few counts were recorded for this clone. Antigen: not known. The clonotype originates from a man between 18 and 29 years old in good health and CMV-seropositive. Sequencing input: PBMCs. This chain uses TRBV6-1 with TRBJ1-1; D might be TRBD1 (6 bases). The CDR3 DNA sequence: TGTGCCAGCAGTAAATCAGGGGAAGGAAACACTGAAGCTTTCTTT. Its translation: CASSKSGEGNTEAFF.